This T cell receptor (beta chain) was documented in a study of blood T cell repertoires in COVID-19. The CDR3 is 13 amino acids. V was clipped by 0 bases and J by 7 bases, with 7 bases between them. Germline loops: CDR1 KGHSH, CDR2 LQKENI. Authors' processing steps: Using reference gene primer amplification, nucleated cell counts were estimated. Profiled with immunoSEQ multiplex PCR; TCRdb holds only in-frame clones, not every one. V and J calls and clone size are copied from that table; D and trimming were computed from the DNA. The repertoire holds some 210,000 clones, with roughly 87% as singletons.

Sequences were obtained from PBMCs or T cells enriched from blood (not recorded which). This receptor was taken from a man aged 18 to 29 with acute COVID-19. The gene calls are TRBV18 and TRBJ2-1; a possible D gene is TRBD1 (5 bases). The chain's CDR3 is CASSPPTDNEQFF. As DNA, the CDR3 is TGTGCCAGCTCACCACCGACAGATAATGAGCAGTTCTTC. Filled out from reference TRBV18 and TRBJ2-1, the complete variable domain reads NAGVMQNPRHLVRRRGQEARLRCSPMKGHSHVYWYRQLPEEGLKFMVYLQKENIIDESGMPKERFSAEFPKEGPSILRIQQVVRGDSAAYFCASSPPTDNEQFFGPGTRLTVL.